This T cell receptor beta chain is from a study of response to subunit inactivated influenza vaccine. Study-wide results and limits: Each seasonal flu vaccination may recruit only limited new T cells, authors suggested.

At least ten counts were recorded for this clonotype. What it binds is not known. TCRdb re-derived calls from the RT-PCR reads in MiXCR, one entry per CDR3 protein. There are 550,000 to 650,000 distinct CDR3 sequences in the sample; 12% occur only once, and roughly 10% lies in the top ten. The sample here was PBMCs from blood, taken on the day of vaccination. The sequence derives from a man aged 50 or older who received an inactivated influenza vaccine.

CDR3 nucleotide sequence: TGTGCCAGCAGCTTAATTATCGGCACAGATACGCAGTATTTT. The encoded protein is CASSLIIGTDTQYF. This chain joins TRBV7-2 and TRBJ2-3; unclear D gene. This CDR3 comprises 14 residues. Germline lookup yields CDR1 SGHTA and CDR2 FQGNSA. V lost 2 bases, J lost 1 base, and 7 bases lay in between.